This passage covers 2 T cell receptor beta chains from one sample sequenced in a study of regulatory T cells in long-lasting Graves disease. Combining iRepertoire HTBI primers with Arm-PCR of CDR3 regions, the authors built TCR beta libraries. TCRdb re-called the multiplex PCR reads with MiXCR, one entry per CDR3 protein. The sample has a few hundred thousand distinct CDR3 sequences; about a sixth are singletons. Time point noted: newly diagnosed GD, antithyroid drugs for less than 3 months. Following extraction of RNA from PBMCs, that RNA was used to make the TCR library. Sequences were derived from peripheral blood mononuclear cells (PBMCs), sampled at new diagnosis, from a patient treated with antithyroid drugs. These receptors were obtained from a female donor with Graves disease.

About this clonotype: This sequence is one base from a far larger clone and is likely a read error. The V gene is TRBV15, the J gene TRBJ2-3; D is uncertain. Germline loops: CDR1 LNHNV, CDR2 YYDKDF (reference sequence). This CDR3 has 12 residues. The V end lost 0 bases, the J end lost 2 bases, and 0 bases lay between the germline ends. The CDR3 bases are TGTGCCACCAGCAGAGACACAGATACGCAGTATTTT. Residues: CATSRDTDTQYF.

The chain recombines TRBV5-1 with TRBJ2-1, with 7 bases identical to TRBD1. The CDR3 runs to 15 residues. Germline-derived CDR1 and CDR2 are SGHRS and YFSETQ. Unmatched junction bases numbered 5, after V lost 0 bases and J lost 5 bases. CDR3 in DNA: TGCGCCAGCAGCTTGGCCTTGGGACAGCACAATGAGCAGTTCTTC. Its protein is CASSLALGQHNEQFF.